A single sample is the source of the 13 T cell receptor beta chains below, sequenced in a study of CD4 T cells in relation to SARS-CoV-2 and coronaviruses. These receptors are not linked to any known antigen. Before the COVID-19 pandemic, during about 2011-2019, CD4+ T cells were taken from unexposed donors. After roughly ten days of culture, CD4+ T cells were isolated. The method was immunoSEQ multiplex PCR; TCRdb's version includes in-frame clones alone and lacks a portion of them. The profile shows about 22,000 clones, less than 75% of them singletons. The sequenced sample consisted of CD4+ T cells from PBMCs, cultured in vitro. The receptors here all came from a human donor in good health.

This rearrangement joins TRBV6-5 to TRBJ1-3, with D hard to call. The CDR3 extends over 14 amino acids. V was clipped by 10 bases and J by 3 bases, with 16 bases between them. Per germline, CDR1 MNHEY and CDR2 SVGAGI. Here the CDR3 DNA reads TGTGCCACCGGACGAACCCCCGATGGAAACACCATATATTTT. This sequence encodes CATGRTPDGNTIYF.

This clone appeared once. This chain joins TRBV5-8 and TRBJ2-6, with D uncertain. Trimming pared 4 bases from V and 2 bases from J, leaving 10 bases between. The CDR3 is made up of 15 amino acids. Looked up from germline, CDR1 is SGHTS and CDR2 is YDEGEE. The CDR3 DNA reads as TGTGCCAGCAGCCCTTGGGAAACTGGGGCCAACGTCCTGACTTTC. The encoded protein is CASSPWETGANVLTF.

The sample holds one count of this clone. The chain couples TRBV6-6 to TRBJ1-3, with no clear D. Trimming stripped 8 bases from V and 1 base from J, with 6 bases between. In germline, CDR1 is MNHNY, CDR2 SVGAGI (reference sequence). The CDR3 spans 12 residues. The CDR3 bases are TGTGCCAGCGGCGGGTCTGGAAACACCATATATTTT. Its translation: CASGGSGNTIYF.

V gene TRBV19 combines with J gene TRBJ2-7; the D is unclear. Trimming stripped 0 bases from V and 4 bases from J, with 25 bases between. The CDR3 sequence is 19 residues long. CDR1 is LNHDA, CDR2 SQIVND, per germline (reference sequence). The CDR3 DNA sequence: TGTGCCAGTAGTATAGACACCTACGCCCGTCGCAACACCCCATACGAGCAGTACTTC. This sequence encodes CASSIDTYARRNTPYEQYF.

The chain carries TRBV3-1 (or the pseudogene TRBV3-2) and TRBJ2-1; D gene ambiguous. The ends were cut back, 1 base at V and 4 bases at J, with 8 bases in the middle. CDR1 is LGHDT and CDR2 is YNNKEL in the germline V gene (reference sequence). This CDR3 has 14 amino acids. The DNA for the CDR3 is TGTGCCAGCAGCCAAGCTACCCAATACAATGAGCAGTTCTTC. Translated: CASSQATQYNEQFF.

V and J are TRBV20-1 and TRBJ2-7, with 9 positions matching TRBD2. The CDR3 spans 13 residues. The V segment lost 3 bases and the J segment 7 bases; nucleotides outside the gene matches: 7. Germline CDR1 reads DFQATT; CDR2 reads SNEGSKA (reference sequence). This chain's CDR3 is CSASGLAGIEQYF. CDR3 DNA: TGCAGTGCTAGTGGGCTAGCGGGGATTGAGCAGTACTTC.

The count of this clone is one. The gene calls are TRBV9 and TRBJ2-1; 7 bases are a match to TRBD2. The germline V gene encodes CDR1 SGDLS and CDR2 YYNGEE. V was pared by 4 bases and J by 3 bases, with 7 bases of the junction left unmatched. The CDR3 spans 15 residues. The CDR3 nucleotides are TGTGCCAGCAGCCAGGCGGCGGGAGACTACAATGAGCAGTTCTTC. It yields the protein CASSQAAGDYNEQFF.

J is TRBJ2-1 and V is TRBV9; possibly TRBD2 for D (7 bases). The V end lost 4 bases, the J end lost 4 bases, and 18 bases lay between the germline ends. This CDR3 comprises 16 residues. Germline V gives CDR1 SGDLS, CDR2 YYNGEE. The DNA for the CDR3 is TGTGCCAGCAGCAAGGGGGGGAGTGGAGGGTACAATGAGCAGTTCTTC. Translating gives CASSKGGSGGYNEQFF.

The chain's CDR3 is CASSQAGYGRPNTGELFF. The CDR3 nucleotides read TGCGCCAGCAGCCAAGCAGGATACGGGAGGCCGAACACCGGGGAGCTGTTTTTT. The chain links TRBV4-1 to TRBJ2-2, with 7 positions matching TRBD2. The junction had 8 bases not matched to a gene; V was cut back by 1 base and J by 0 bases. This CDR3 contains 18 residues. Germline V CDR1 and CDR2: MGHRA, YSYEKL.

The CDR3 spells CASSLYGLADTDTQYF. In nucleotides, the CDR3 is TGTGCCAGCAGCTTGTACGGACTAGCGGATACAGATACGCAGTATTTT. This chain links TRBV5-4 with TRBJ2-3; TRBD2 matches at 10 bases. J was trimmed by 3 bases and V by 1 base; bases with no gene match: 5. Germline V gene sequence: CDR1 SGHNT, CDR2 YYREEE (reference sequence). The CDR3 contains 16 residues.

The CDR3 region is CSVRLAGGEDTQYF. The CDR3 coding sequence is TGCAGCGTCAGACTAGCGGGAGGTGAAGATACGCAGTATTTT. This chain connects TRBV29-1 to TRBJ2-3, with 13 bases aligning to TRBD2. Germline CDR1 reads SQVTM; CDR2 reads ANQGSEA. V was clipped by 6 bases and J by 5 bases; unmatched bases: 5. The CDR3 is 14 residues long.

This clone was counted a few times. The genes are TRBV3-1 (or the pseudogene TRBV3-2) and TRBJ2-1, with D maybe TRBD2 (5 bases). V dropped 1 base and J dropped 10 bases, with 14 bases sitting between them. Germline values: CDR1 LGHDT, CDR2 YNNKEL (reference sequence). The CDR3 runs 14 residues. This chain's CDR3 is CASSQVEFGREQFF. The CDR3 bases are TGTGCCAGCAGCCAAGTCGAGTTTGGGAGAGAGCAGTTCTTC.

The V and J genes are TRBV18 and TRBJ2-5; 7 bases line up with TRBD2. The germline V gene encodes CDR1 KGHSH and CDR2 LQKENI. This CDR3 region has 17 residues. The trim removed 2 bases at V and 2 bases at J, leaving 11 bases unmatched. CDR3: CASSPGGGSGGQETQYF. The CDR3, as DNA: TGTGCCAGCTCACCAGGGGGGGGGAGCGGAGGACAAGAGACCCAGTACTTC. The full variable domain, rest sourced from reference TRBV18 and TRBJ2-5, is NAGVMQNPRHLVRRRGQEARLRCSPMKGHSHVYWYRQLPEEGLKFMVYLQKENIIDESGMPKERFSAEFPKEGPSILRIQQVVRGDSAAYFCASSPGGGSGGQETQYFGPGTRLLVL.